This record concerns one T cell receptor (beta chain) sequence. Germline assignment: CDR1 SGHDN and CDR2 FVKESK. The CDR3 is 15 residues long. With 0 bases clipped from V and 6 bases from J, the junction kept 5 bases outside the gene matches. The sample belongs to a study of technical replicates of blood from a few donors. TCRdb's table, derived via immunoSEQ multiplex PCR, lists solely in-frame clones and lacks some. The sample yields about 93,000 clones, roughly 96% seen once. The clonotype was recovered from a human donor in good health. This sequence joins TRBV14 and TRBJ2-7; 10 bases are a match to TRBD1. The sequencing input was T cells isolated from PBMCs. CDR3 nucleotides: TGTGCCAGCAGCCAAGATATGGGACAGGGGTCCGAGCAGTACTTC. Encoded protein: CASSQDMGQGSEQYF. The full variable domain, with the rest looked up from reference TRBV14 and TRBJ2-7, is EAGVTQFPSHSVIEKGQTVTLRCDPISGHDNLYWYRRVMGKEIKFLLHFVKESKQDESGMPNNRFLAERTGGTYSTLKVQPAELEDSGVYFCASSQDMGQGSEQYFGPGTRLTVT.